The T cell receptor (beta chain) described here comes from a study of shared T cell receptors in the human thymus. Germline V gene sequence: CDR1 SGHNT, CDR2 YYREEE (reference sequence). There are 13 residues in the CDR3. V lost 4 bases, J lost 12 bases, and 18 bases lay in between. Repertoires were generated with immunoSEQ multiplex PCR, while TCRdb's copy carries only in-frame clones and drops some. The top ten clones hold approximately 0.018% of a sample with about 380,000 clones, around 95% of them seen once. The clonotype was recovered from a human donor. The material sequenced was thymocytes. The genes are TRBV5-4 and TRBJ2-3; no definite D call. CDR3 bases: TGTGCCAGCAGCACCACGAGTGGCGCGGTTCAGTATTTT. Amino acids: CASSTTSGAVQYF.